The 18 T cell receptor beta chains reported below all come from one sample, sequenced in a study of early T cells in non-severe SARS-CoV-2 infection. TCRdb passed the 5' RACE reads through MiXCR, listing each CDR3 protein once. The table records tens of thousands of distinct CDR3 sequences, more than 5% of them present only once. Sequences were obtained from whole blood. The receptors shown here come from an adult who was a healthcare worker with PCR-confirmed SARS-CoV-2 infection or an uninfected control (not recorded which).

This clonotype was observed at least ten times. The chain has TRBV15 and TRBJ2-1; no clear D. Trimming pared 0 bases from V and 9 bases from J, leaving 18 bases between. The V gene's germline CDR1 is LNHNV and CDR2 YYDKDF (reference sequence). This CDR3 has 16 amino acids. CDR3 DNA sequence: TGTGCCACCAGCAGAGAAGGCCGTCTAGAGCACGGTGAGCAGTTCTTC. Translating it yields CATSREGRLEHGEQFF.

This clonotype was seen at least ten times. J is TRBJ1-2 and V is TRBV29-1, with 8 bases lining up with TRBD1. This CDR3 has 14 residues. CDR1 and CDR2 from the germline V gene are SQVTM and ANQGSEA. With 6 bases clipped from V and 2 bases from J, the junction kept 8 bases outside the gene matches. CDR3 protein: CSVGGQGPNYGYTF. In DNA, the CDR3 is TGCAGCGTGGGAGGACAGGGACCCAACTATGGCTACACCTTC.

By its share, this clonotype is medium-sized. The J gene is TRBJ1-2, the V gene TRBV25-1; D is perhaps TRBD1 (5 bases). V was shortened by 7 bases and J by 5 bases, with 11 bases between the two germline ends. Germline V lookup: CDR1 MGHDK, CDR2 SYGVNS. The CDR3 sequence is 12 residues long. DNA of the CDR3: TGTGCCAGCAATACAGGACGATATGGCTACACCTTC. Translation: CASNTGRYGYTF.

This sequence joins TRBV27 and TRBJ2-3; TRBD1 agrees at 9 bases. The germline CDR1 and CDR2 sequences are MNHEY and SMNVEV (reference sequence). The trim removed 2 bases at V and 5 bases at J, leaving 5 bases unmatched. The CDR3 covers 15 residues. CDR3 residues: CASSLGTGSRDTQYF. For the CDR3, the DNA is TGTGCCAGCAGTTTAGGGACAGGGTCTAGAGATACGCAGTATTTT.

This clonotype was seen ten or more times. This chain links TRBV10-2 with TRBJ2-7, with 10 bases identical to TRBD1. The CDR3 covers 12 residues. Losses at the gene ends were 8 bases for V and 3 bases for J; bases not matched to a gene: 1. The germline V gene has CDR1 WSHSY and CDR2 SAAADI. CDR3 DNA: TGCGCCAGCGGGGACAGGGGCTACGAGCAGTACTTC. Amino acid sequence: CASGDRGYEQYF.

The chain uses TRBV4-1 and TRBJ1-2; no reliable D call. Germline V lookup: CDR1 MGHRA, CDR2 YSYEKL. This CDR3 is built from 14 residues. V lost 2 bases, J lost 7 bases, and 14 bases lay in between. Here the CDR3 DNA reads TGCGCCAGCAGCCAATTGATCCGGGGAGGTGGCTACACCTTC. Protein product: CASSQLIRGGGYTF.

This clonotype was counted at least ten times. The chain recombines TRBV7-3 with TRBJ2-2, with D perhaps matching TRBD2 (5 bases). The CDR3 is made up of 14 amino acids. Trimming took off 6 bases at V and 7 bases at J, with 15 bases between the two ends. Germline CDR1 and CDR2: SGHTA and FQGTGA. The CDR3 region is CASSPDSAGGELFF. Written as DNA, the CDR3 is TGTGCCAGCAGTCCGGACTCTGCGGGCGGGGAGCTGTTTTTT.

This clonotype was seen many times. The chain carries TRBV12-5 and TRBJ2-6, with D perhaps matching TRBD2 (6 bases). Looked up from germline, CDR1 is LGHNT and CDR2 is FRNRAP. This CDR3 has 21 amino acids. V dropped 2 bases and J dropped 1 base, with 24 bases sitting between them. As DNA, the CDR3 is TGTGCTAGTGGTTTGTACCGACGGGGACTCGTTAATTCGTCTGGGGCCAACGTCCTGACTTTC. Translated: CASGLYRRGLVNSSGANVLTF. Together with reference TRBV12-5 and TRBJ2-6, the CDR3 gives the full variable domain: DARVTQTPRHKVTEMGQEVTMRCQPILGHNTVFWYRQTMMQGLELLAYFRNRAPLDDSGMPKDRFSAEMPDATLATLKIQPSEPRDSAVYFCASGLYRRGLVNSSGANVLTFGAGSRLTVL.

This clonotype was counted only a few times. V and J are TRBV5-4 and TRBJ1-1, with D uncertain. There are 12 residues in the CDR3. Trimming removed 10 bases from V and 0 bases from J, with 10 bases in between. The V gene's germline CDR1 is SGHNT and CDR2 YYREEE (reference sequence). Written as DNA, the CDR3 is TGTGCCTCCTCCTTTGTGAACACTGAAGCTTTCTTT. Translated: CASSFVNTEAFF.

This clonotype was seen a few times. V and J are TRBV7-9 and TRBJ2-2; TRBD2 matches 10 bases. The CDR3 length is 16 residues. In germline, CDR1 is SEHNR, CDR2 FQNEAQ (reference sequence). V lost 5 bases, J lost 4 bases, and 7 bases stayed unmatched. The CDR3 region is CASSRAGGLGTGELFF. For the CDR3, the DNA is TGTGCCAGCAGCCGAGCGGGGGGGCTCGGCACCGGGGAGCTGTTTTTT. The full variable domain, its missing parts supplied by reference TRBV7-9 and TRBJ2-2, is DTGVSQNPRHKITKRGQNVTFRCDPISEHNRLYWYRQTLGQGPEFLTYFQNEAQLEKSRLLSDRFSAERPKGSFSTLEIQRTEQGDSAMYLCASSRAGGLGTGELFFGEGSRLTVL.

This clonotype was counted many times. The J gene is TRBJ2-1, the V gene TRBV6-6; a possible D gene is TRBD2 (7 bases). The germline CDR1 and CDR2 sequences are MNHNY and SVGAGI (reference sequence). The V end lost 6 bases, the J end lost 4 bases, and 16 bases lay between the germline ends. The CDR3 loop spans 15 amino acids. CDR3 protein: CASRMEGGGYNEQFF. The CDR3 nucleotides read TGTGCCAGCAGGATGGAGGGAGGGGGGTACAATGAGCAGTTCTTC.

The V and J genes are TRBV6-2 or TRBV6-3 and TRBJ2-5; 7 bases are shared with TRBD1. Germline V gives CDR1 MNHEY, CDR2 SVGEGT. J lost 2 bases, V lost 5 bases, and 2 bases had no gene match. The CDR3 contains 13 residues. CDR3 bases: TGTGCCAGCAGTGAGGGACAGCAAGAGACCCAGTACTTC. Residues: CASSEGQQETQYF.

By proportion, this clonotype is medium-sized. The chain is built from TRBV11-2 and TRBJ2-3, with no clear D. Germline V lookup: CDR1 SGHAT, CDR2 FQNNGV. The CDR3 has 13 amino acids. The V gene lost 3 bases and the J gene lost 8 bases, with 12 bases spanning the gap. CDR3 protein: CASSFAEYGTQYF. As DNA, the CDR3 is TGTGCCAGCAGCTTCGCGGAATATGGTACGCAGTATTTT.

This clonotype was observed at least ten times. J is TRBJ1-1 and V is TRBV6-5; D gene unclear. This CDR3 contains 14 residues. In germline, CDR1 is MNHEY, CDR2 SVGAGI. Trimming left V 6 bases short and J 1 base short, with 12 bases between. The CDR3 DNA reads TGTGCCAGCAGAGTTCTTGGACGGAACACTGAAGCTTTCTTT. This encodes CASRVLGRNTEAFF.

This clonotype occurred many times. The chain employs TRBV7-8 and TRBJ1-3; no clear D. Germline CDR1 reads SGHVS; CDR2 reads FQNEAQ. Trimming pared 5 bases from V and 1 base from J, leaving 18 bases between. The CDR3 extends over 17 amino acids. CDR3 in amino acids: CASSGAAGTWSGNTIYF. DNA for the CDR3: TGTGCCAGCAGCGGAGCGGCAGGAACCTGGTCTGGAAACACCATATATTTT.

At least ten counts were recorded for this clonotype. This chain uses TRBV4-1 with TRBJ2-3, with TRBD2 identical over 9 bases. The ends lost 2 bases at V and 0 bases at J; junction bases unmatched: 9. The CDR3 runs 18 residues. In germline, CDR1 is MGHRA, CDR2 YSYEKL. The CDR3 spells CASSQLAGLATSTDTQYF. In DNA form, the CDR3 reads TGCGCCAGCAGCCAATTAGCCGGACTAGCGACAAGCACAGATACGCAGTATTTT.

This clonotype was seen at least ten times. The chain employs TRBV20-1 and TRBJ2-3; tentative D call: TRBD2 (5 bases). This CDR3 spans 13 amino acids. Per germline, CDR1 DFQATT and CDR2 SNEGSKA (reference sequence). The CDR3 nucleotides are TGCAGCGGGGTAGCGCCGACGGTAGATACGCAGTATTTT. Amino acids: CSGVAPTVDTQYF.

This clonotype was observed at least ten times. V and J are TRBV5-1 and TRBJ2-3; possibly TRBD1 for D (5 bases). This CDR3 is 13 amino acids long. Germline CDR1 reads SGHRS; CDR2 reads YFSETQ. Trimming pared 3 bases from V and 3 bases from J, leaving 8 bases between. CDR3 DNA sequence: TGCGCCAGCAGCTGGGGCCGTACAGATACGCAGTATTTT. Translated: CASSWGRTDTQYF.